This T cell receptor (beta chain) appears in the sequencing data of a study of blood T cell repertoires in COVID-19. The CDR3 extends over 15 amino acids. Germline V CDR1 and CDR2: MGHRA, YSYEKL. With 3 bases clipped from V and 7 bases from J, the junction kept 11 bases outside the gene matches. Sequencing used immunoSEQ multiplex PCR; TCRdb keeps in-frame clones, though not all of them. This sample has roughly 290,000 clones; around 81% occur once, and the top ten carry 15% to 19%. The receptor's source is a person aged 70 to 85 with COVID-19, enrolled during active disease. The chain employs TRBV4-1 and TRBJ1-2; 7 bases fit TRBD1. Sequenced: peripheral blood. This CDR3 reads CASSQGIDRVGGYTF. The DNA for the CDR3 is TGCGCCAGCAGCCAGGGCATTGACAGGGTGGGTGGCTACACCTTC.